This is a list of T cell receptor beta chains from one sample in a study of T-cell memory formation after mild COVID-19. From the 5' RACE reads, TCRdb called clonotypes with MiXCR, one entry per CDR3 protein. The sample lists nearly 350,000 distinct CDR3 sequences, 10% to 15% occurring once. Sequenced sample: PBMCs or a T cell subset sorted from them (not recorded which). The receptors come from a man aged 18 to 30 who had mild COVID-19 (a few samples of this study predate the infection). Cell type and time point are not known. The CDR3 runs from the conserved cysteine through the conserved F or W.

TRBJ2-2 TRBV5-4 CASSLTSPGRTGELFF
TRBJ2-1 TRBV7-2 CASSSGTGPYNEQFF
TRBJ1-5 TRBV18 CASSPTGTNQPQHF
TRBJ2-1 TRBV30 CAWSATTVRGQFF
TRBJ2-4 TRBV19 CASSQTRDIQYF
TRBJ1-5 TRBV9 CASSQGSRYQPQHF
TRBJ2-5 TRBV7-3 CASSPSSTKETQYF
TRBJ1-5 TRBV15 CATSREGGNNQPQHF
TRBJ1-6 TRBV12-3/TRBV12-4 CASSETGAANNSPLHF
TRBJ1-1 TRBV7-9 CASRRGQNTEAFF
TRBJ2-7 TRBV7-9 CASSARDSYEQYF
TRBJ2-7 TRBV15 CATSREGSGAPYEQYF
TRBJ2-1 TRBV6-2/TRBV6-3 CASMPGTSNEQFF
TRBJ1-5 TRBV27 CASSTTGNQPQHF
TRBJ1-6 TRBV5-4 CASSLGSRGSPLHF
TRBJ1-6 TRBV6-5 CATTREYNSPLHF
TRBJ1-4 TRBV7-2 CASSPQAGGGKLFF
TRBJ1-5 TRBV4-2 CASRQLGQPNQPQHF
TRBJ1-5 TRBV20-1 CSANTGSGQPQHF
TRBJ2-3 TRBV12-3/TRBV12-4 CASSLVGVREYF
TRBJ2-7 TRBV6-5 CASKWSSGGAQYF
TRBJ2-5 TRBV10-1 CASARAGGTQYF
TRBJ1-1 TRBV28 CASIGHTQEAFF
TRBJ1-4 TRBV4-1 CASSQDWVLFF
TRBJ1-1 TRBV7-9 CASSEDRVVTEAFF
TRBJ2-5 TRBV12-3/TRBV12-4 CASRPQGAETQYF
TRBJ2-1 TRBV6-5 CASTKWLRPGSNEQFF
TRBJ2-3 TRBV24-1 CATSDTGGYTDTQYF